One T cell receptor (beta chain) is described in this entry. The antigen is unknown. This CDR3 has 11 residues. Germline V gene data show CDR1 as DFQATT and CDR2 as SNEGSKA (reference sequence). V lost 5 bases and J 3 bases, leaving 2 bases between the germline ends. Sample time point: persistent/refractory GD, antithyroid drugs over 5 years with positive TRAb. RNA extracted from PBMCs served as the sequencing template. This record comes from a study of regulatory T cells in long-lasting Graves disease. Broader study findings: Since the sample size was small, accuracy may have been reduced.

Both iRepertoire HTBI primers and Arm-PCR of CDR3 regions were used to build the TCR beta libraries. TCRdb re-called the multiplex PCR reads with MiXCR, one entry per CDR3 protein. The data contain roughly 500,000 distinct CDR3 sequences, about 22% of them seen just once; the ten biggest clones take up roughly 7%. The V call is TRBV20-1, the J call TRBJ2-6, with D unclear. This sequence originates from a female donor with Graves disease. This specimen consisted of peripheral blood mononuclear cells (PBMCs), obtained when the disease was refractory, from a patient treated with antithyroid drugs. The CDR3 sequence is CSARGANVLTF. DNA for the CDR3: TGCAGTGCTCGTGGGGCCAACGTCCTGACTTTC.